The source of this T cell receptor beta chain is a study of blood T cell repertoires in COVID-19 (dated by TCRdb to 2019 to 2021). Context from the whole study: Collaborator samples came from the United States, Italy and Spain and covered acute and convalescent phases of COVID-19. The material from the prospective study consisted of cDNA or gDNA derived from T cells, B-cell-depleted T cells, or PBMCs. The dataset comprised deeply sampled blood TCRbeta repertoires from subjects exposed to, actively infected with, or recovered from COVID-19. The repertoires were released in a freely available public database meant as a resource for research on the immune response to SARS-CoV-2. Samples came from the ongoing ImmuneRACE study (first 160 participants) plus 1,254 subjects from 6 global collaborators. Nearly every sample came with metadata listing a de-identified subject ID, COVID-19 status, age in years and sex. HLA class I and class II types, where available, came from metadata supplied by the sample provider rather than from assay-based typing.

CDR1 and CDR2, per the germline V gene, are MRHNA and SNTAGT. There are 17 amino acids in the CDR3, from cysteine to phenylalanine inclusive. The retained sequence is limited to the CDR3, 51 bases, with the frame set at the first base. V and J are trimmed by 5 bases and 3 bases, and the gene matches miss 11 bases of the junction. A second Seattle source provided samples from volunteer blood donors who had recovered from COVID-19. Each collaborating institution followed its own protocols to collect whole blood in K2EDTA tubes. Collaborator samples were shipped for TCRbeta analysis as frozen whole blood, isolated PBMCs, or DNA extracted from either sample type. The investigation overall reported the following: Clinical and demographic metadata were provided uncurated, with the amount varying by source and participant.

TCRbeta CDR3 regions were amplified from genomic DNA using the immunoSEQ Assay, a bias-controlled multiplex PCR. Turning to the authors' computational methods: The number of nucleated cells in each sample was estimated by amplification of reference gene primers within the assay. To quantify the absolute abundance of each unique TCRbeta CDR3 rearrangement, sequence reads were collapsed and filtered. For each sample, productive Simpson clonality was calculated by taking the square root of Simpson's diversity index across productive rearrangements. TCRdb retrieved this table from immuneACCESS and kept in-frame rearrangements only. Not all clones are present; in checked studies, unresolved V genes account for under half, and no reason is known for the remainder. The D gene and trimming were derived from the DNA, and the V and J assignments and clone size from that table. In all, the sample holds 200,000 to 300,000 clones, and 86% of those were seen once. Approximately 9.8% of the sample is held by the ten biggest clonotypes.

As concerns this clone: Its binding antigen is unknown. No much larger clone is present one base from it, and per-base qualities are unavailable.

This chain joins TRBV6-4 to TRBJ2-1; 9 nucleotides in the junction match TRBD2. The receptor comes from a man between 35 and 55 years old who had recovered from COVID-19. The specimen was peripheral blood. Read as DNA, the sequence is TGTGCCAGCAGTCGCGACCCCGGGACTAGCAGCTACAATGAGCAGTTCTTC. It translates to CASSRDPGTSSYNEQFF.